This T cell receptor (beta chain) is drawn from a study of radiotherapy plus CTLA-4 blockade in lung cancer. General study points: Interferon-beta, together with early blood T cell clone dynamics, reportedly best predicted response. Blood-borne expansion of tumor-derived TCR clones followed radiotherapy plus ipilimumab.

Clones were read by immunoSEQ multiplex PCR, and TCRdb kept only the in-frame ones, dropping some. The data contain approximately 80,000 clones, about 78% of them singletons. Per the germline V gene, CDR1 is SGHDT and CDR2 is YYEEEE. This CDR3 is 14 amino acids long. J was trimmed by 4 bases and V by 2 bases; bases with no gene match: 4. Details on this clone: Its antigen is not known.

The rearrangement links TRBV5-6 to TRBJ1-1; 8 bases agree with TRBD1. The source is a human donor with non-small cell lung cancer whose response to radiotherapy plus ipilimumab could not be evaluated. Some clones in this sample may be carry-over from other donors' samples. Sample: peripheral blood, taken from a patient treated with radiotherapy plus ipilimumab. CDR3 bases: TGTGCCAGCAGCTTAACAGGGGGACTCACTGAAGCTTTCTTT. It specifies CASSLTGGLTEAFF.